This T cell receptor beta chain was identified during a study of blood T cell repertoires in COVID-19. For the study at large: COVID-19 samples, acute and convalescent, were from the United States, Italy and Spain.

Per the authors' pipeline: Using reference gene primer amplification, nucleated cell counts were estimated. Clones were read by immunoSEQ multiplex PCR, and TCRdb kept only the in-frame ones, dropping some. V, J and clone size reflect that table, while D and trimming were determined from the DNA. The profile shows 200,000 or so clones, around 85% of them singletons. Germline V gene data show CDR1 as GTSNPN and CDR2 as SVGIG (reference sequence). This CDR3 is 16 amino acids long. V dropped 1 base and J dropped 7; count of bases not matched to a gene: 12. Sequenced: peripheral blood. The chain employs TRBV30 and TRBJ1-4, with 7 bases lining up with TRBD1. The clonotype comes from a human donor in a cohort sampled during active COVID-19. Here the CDR3 DNA reads TGTGCCTGGAGTGGGTCCTCCGGGACAGTACTTGAAAAACTGTTTTTT. Protein product: CAWSGSSGTVLEKLFF.